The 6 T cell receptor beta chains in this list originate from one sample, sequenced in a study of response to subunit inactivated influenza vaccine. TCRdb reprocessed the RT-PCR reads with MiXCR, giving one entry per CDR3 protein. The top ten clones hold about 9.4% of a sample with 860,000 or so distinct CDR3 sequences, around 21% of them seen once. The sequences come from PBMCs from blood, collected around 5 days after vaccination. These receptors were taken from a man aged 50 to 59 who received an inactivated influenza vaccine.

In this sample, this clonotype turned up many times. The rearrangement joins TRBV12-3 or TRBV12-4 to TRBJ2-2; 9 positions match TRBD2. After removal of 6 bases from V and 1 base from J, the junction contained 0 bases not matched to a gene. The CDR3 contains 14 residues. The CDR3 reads CASRLAGNTGELFF. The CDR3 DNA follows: TGTGCCAGCAGACTAGCGGGGAACACCGGGGAGCTGTTTTTT.

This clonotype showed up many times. As DNA, the CDR3 is TGTGCCAGCAGTCCTCACAGGGGGGGGAACACTGAAGCTTTCTTT. Protein product: CASSPHRGGNTEAFF. The rearrangement links TRBV27 to TRBJ1-1; 8 bases map to TRBD1. V dropped 5 bases and J dropped 1; count of bases not matched to a gene: 6. The CDR3 contains 15 residues. Per germline, CDR1 MNHEY and CDR2 SMNVEV (reference sequence).

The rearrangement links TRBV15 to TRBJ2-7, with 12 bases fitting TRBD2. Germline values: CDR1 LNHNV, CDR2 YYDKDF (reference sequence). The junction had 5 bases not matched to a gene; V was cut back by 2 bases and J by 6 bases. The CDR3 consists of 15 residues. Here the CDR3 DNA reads TGTGCCACCAGCAGAAGACTAGCGGGAGCAGCCGAGCAGTACTTC. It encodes CATSRRLAGAAEQYF.

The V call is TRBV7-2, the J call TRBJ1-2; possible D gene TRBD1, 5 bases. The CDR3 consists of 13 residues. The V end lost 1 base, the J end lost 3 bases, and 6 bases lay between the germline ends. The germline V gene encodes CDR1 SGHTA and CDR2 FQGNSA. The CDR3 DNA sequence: TGTGCCAGCAGCTTAGTGACAGACTATGGCTACACCTTC. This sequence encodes CASSLVTDYGYTF.

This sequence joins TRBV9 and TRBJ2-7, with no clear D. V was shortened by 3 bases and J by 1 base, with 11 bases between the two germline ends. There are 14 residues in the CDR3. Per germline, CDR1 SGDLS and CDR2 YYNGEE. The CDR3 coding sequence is TGTGCCAGCAGCGCCCGAGACAAATCCTACGAGCAGTACTTC. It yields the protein CASSARDKSYEQYF.

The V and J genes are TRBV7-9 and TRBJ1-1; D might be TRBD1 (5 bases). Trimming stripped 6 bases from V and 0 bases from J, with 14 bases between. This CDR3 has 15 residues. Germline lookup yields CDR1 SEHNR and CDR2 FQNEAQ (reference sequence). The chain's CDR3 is CASRTRGELNTEAFF. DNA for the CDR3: TGTGCCAGCAGGACTAGAGGGGAGTTGAACACTGAAGCTTTCTTT. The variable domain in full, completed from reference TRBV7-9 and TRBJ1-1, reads DTGVSQNPRHKITKRGQNVTFRCDPISEHNRLYWYRQTLGQGPEFLTYFQNEAQLEKSRLLSDRFSAERPKGSFSTLEIQRTEQGDSAMYLCASRTRGELNTEAFFGQGTRLTVV.